This TCR beta chain comes out of a study of regulatory T cells in long-lasting Graves disease. This CDR3 contains 14 residues. Germline loops: CDR1 SGHAT, CDR2 FQNNGV. TCR beta libraries were built with iRepertoire HTBI primers and Arm-PCR of CDR3 regions. TCRdb ran MiXCR on the multiplex PCR reads and lists one entry per CDR3 protein. The table lists some 600,000 distinct CDR3 sequences, roughly a sixth of them singletons, with around 12% in the top ten. As for time point: newly diagnosed GD, antithyroid drugs for less than 3 months. Construction of the TCR library relied on RNA isolated from PBMCs. From each patient, nine milliliters of peripheral blood was drawn and collected into an EDTA anticoagulant tube. Remarks on this clonotype: The antigen is unknown.

Notes on the study in general: Patients with persistent Graves' had lower TCR diversity than newly diagnosed patients. Examination was confined to peripheral blood, excluding thyroid tissue.

In addition, the sample was reused for a study of T cells in Graves' hyperthyroidism and ophthalmopathy. That report adds: Within blood appeared most thyroid clonotypes that had expanded above 0.001.

This clonotype originated in a man between 18 and 29 years old with Graves disease. The chain combines TRBV11-2 with TRBJ2-3; D is undetermined. The end of the DNA is better explained by TRBJ2-5, so the J call may be wrong. The sequenced sample was peripheral blood mononuclear cells (PBMCs), obtained at new diagnosis, from a patient treated with antithyroid drugs. This chain's CDR3 is CASSLVSSAETQYF. CDR3 nucleotide sequence: TGTGCCAGCAGCTTAGTATCGTCGGCGGAGACCCAGTACTTC.